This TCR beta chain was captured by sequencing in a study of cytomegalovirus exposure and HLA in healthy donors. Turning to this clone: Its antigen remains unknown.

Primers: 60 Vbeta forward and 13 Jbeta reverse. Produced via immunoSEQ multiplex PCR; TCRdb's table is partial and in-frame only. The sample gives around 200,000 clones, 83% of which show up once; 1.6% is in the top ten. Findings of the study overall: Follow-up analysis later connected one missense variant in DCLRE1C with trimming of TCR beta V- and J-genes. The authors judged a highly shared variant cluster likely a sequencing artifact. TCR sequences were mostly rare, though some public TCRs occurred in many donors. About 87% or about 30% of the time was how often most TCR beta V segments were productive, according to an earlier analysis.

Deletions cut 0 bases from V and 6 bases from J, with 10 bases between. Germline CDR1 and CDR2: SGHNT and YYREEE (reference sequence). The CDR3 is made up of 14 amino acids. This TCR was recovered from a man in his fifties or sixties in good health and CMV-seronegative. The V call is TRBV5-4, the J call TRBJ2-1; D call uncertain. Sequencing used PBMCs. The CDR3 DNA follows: TGTGCCAGCAGCTTGGACGTGGGCCCCAATGAGCAGTTCTTC. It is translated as CASSLDVGPNEQFF.